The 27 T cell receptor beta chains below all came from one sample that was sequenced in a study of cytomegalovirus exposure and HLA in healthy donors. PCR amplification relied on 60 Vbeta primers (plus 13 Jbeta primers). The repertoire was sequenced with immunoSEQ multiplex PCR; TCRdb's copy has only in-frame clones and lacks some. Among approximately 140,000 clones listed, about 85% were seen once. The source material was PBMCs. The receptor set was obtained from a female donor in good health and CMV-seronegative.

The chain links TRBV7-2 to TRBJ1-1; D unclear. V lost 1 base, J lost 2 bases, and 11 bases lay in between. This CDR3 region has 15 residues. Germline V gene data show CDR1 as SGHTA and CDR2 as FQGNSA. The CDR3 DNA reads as TGTGCCAGCAGCTTAGTAAGTACAGAAAACACTGAAGCTTTCTTT. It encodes CASSLVSTENTEAFF.

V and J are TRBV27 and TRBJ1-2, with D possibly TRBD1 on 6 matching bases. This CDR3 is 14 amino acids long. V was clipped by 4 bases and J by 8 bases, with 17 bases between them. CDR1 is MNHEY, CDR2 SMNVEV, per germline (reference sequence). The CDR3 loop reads CASSWGGPGVGYTF. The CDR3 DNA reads TGTGCCAGCAGTTGGGGGGGCCCAGGGGTCGGCTACACCTTC.

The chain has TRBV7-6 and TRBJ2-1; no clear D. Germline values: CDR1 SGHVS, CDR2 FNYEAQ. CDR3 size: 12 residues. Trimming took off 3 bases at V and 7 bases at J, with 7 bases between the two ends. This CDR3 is CASSLPGNEQFF. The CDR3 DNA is TGTGCCAGCAGCTTGCCCGGGAATGAGCAGTTCTTC. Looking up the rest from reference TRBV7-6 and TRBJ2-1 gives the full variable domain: GAGVSQSPRYKVTKRGQDVALRCDPISGHVSLYWYRQALGQGPEFLTYFNYEAQQDKSGLPNDRFSAERPEGSISTLTIQRTEQRDSAMYRCASSLPGNEQFFGPGTRLTVL.

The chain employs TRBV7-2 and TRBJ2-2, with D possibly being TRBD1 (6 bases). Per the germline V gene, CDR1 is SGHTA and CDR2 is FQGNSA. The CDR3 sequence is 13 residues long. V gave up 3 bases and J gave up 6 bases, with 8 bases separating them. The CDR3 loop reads CASSLDSPGELFF. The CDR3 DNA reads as TGTGCCAGCAGCTTGGACAGCCCCGGGGAGCTGTTTTTT. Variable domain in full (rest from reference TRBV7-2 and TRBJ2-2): GAGVSQSPSNKVTEKGKDVELRCDPISGHTALYWYRQSLGQGLEFLIYFQGNSAPDKSGLPSDRFSAERTGGSVSTLTIQRTQQEDSAVYLCASSLDSPGELFFGEGSRLTVL.

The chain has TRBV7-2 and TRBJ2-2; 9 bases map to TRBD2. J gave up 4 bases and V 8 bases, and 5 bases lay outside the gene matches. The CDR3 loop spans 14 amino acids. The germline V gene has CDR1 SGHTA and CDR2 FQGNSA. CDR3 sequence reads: CASRREGITGELFF. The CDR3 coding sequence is TGTGCCAGCCGGCGGGAGGGTATCACCGGGGAGCTGTTTTTT.

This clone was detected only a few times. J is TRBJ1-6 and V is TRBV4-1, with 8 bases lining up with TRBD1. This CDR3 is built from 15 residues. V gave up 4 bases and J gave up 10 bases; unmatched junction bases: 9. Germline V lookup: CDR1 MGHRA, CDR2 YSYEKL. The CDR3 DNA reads TGCGCCAGCAGCCCCCGACAGGGGAATGAATCACCCCTCCACTTT. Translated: CASSPRQGNESPLHF.

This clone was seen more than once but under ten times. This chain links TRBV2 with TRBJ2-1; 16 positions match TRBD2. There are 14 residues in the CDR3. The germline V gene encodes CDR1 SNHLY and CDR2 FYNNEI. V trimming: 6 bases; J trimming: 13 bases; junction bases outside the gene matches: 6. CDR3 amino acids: CASRGLAGGLRQFF. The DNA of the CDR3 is TGTGCCAGCAGGGGACTAGCGGGAGGGTTGCGTCAGTTCTTC.

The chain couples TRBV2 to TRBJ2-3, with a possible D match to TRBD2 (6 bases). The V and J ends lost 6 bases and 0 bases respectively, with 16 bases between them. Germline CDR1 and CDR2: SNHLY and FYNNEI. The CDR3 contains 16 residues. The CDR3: CASRSGPGVSTDTQYF. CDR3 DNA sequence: TGTGCCAGCAGGAGCGGGCCGGGGGTCAGCACAGATACGCAGTATTTT.

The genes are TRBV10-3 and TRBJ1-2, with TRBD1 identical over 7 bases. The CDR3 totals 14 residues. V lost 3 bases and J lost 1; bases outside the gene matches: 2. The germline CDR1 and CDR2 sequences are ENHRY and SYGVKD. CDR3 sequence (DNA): TGTGCCATCAGTGAAACAGGGGATAACTATGGCTACACCTTC. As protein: CAISETGDNYGYTF.

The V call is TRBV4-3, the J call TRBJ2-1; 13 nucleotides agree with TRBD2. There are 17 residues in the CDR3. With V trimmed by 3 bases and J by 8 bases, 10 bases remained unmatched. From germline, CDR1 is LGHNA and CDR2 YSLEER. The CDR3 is CASSHLTSGGAGYEQFF. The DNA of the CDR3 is TGCGCCAGCAGCCACCTAACTAGCGGGGGGGCCGGGTATGAGCAGTTCTTC.

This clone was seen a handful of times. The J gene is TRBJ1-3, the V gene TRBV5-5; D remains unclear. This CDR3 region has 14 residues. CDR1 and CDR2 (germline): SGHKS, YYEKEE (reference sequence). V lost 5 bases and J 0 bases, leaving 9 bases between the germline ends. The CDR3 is CASSLGGSGNTIYF. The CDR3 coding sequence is TGTGCCAGCAGTCTCGGTGGCTCTGGAAACACCATATATTTT.

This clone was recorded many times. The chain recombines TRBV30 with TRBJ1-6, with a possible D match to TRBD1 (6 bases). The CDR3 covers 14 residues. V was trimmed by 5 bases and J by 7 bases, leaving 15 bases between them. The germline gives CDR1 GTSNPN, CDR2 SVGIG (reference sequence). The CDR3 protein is CAWEPGQINSPLHF. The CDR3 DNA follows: TGTGCCTGGGAACCGGGACAAATAAATTCACCCCTCCACTTT.

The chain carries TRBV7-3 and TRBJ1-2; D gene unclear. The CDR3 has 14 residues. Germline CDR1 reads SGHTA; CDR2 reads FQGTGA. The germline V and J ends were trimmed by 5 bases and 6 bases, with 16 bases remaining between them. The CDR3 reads CASSPGVFEDGYTF. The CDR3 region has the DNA TGTGCCAGCAGCCCCGGGGTTTTCGAGGATGGCTACACCTTC. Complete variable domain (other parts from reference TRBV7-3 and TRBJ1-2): GAGVSQTPSNKVTEKGKYVELRCDPISGHTALYWYRQSLGQGPEFLIYFQGTGAADDSGLPNDRFFAVRPEGSVSTLKIQRTERGDSAVYLCASSPGVFEDGYTFGSGTRLTVV.

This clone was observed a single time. Here the CDR3 DNA reads TGTGCCAGCAGCCCCGGGACACCTGCCTACAATGAGCAGTTCTTC. Encoded protein: CASSPGTPAYNEQFF. The genes are TRBV5-5 and TRBJ2-1; D is possibly TRBD1 (6 bases). CDR1 and CDR2 (germline): SGHKS, YYEKEE (reference sequence). V shed 4 bases and J shed 2 bases, with 13 bases lying between them. The CDR3 has 15 residues. Complete variable domain (other parts from reference TRBV5-5 and TRBJ2-1): DAGVTQSPTHLIKTRGQQVTLRCSPISGHKSVSWYQQVLGQGPQFIFQYYEKEERGRGNFPDRFSARQFPNYSSELNVNALLLGDSALYLCASSPGTPAYNEQFFGPGTRLTVL.

The CDR3 loop is CASSLSGNPYEQYF. CDR3 coding DNA: TGTGCCAGCAGCTTATCCGGGAACCCCTACGAGCAGTACTTC. The chain carries TRBV7-6 and TRBJ2-7; TRBD2 might be the D (5 bases). CDR1 and CDR2 from the germline V gene are SGHVS and FNYEAQ. Deletions cut 2 bases from V and 2 bases from J, with 10 bases between. The CDR3 runs 14 residues.

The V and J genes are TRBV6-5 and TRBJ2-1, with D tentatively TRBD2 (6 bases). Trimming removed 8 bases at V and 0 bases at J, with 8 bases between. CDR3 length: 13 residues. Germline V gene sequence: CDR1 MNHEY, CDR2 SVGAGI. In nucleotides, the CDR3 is TGTGCCAGCCGGCGGGGCTCCTACAATGAGCAGTTCTTC. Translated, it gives CASRRGSYNEQFF.

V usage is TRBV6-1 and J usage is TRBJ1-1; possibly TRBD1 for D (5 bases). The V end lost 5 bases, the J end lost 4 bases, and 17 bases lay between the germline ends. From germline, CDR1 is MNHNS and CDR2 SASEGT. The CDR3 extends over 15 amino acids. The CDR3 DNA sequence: TGTGCCAGCAGTCAACTCAGGGTGGCTAGCACTGAAGCTTTCTTT. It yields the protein CASSQLRVASTEAFF.

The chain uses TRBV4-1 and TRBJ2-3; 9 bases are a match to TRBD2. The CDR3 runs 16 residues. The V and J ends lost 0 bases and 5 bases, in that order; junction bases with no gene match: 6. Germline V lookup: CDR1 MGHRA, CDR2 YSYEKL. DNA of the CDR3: TGCGCCAGCAGCCAAGAGGGGCGGGGGGGCGTAGATACGCAGTATTTT. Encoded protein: CASSQEGRGGVDTQYF.

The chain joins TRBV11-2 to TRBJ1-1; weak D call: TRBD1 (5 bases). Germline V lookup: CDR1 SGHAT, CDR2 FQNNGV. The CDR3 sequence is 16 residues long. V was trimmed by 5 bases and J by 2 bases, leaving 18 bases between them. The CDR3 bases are TGTGCCAGCAGCGACGGACACCGCTATACAAACACTGAAGCTTTCTTT. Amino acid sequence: CASSDGHRYTNTEAFF.

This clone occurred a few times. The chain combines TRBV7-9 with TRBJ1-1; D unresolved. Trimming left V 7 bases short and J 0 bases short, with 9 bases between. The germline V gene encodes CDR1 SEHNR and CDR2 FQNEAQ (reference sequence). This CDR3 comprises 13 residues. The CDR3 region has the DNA TGTGCCAGCAACACCGACATGAACACTGAAGCTTTCTTT. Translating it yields CASNTDMNTEAFF.

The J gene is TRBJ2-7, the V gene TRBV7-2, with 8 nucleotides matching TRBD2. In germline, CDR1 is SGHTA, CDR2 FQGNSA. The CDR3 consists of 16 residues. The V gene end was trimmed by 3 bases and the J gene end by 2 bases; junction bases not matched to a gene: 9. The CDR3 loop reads CASSLRAGRAPYEQYF. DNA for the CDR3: TGTGCCAGCAGCTTGAGGGCCGGGAGGGCCCCCTACGAGCAGTACTTC. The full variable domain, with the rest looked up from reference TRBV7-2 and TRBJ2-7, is GAGVSQSPSNKVTEKGKDVELRCDPISGHTALYWYRQSLGQGLEFLIYFQGNSAPDKSGLPSDRFSAERTGGSVSTLTIQRTQQEDSAVYLCASSLRAGRAPYEQYFGPGTRLTVT.

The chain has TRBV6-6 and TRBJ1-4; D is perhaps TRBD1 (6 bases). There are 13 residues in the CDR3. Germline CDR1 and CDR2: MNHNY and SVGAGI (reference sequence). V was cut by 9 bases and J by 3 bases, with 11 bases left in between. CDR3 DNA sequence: TGTGCCAGTTCAGGGGCCTCTAATGAAAAACTGTTTTTT. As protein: CASSGASNEKLFF.

The CDR3, as DNA: TGTGCCAGCAGGAACAAGATTCAGTACTTC. It translates to CASRNKIQYF. The chain uses TRBV2 and TRBJ2-4, with no clear D. Germline V gives CDR1 SNHLY, CDR2 FYNNEI. V lost 6 bases, J lost 10 bases, and 7 bases lay in between. There are 10 residues in the CDR3.

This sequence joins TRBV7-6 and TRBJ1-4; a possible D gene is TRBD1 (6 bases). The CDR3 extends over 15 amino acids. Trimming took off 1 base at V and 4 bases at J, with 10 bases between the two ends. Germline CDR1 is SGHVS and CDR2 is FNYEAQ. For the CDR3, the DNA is TGTGCCAGCAGCTTAGGCCCGGGACATAATGAAAAACTGTTTTTT. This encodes CASSLGPGHNEKLFF.

CDR3 coding DNA: TGTGCCAGCAGGGTCGGGACAGCCAGCGAGCAGTACTTC. This translates into CASRVGTASEQYF. The gene calls are TRBV6-5 and TRBJ2-7; 7 nucleotides match TRBD1. Germline V lookup: CDR1 MNHEY, CDR2 SVGAGI. The CDR3 contains 13 residues. V shed 6 bases, J shed 6 bases, and the junction held 8 bases outside the gene matches.

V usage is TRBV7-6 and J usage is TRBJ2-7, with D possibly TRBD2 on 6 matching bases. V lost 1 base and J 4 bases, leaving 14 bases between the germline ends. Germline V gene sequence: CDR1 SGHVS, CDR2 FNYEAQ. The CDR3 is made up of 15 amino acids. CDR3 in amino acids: CASSLGPGALYEQYF. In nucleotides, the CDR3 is TGTGCCAGCAGCTTAGGCCCGGGAGCACTTTACGAGCAGTACTTC. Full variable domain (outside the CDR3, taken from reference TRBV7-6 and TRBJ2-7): GAGVSQSPRYKVTKRGQDVALRCDPISGHVSLYWYRQALGQGPEFLTYFNYEAQQDKSGLPNDRFSAERPEGSISTLTIQRTEQRDSAMYRCASSLGPGALYEQYFGPGTRLTVT.

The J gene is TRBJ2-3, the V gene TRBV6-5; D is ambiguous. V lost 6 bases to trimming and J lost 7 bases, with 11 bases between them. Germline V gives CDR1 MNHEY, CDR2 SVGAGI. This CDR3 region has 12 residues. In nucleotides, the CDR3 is TGTGCCAGCAGGTTTCACAGCAATACGCAGTATTTT. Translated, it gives CASRFHSNTQYF.